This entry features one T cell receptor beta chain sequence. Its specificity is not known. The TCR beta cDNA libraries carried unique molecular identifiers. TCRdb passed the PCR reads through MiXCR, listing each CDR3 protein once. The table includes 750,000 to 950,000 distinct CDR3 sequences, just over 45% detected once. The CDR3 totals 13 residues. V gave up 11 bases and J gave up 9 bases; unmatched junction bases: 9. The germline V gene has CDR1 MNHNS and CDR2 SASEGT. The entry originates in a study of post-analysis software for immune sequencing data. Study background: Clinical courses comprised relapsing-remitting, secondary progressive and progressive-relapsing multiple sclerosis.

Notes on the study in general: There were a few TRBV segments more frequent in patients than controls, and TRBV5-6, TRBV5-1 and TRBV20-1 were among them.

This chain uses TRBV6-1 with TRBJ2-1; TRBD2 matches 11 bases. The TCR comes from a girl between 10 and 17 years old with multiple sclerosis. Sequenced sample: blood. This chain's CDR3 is CAGRLAGLGEQFF. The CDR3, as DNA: TGTGCCGGGAGACTAGCGGGATTAGGTGAGCAGTTCTTC.